These 10 T cell receptor beta chains were all obtained from the same sample, sequenced in a study of T cells after somatic rescue of genetic block. The repertoire was sequenced with immunoSEQ multiplex PCR; TCRdb's copy has only in-frame clones and lacks some. This table has 70,000 or so clones, approximately 90% appearing once. Input material: peripheral blood mononuclear cells (PBMCs). The source is a man aged 40-55 years.

This clone was seen more than once but under ten times. The chain uses TRBV15 and TRBJ1-4, with D possibly being TRBD1 (5 bases). The V end lost 8 bases, the J end lost 7 bases, and 11 bases lay between the germline ends. The CDR3 length is 12 residues. In germline, CDR1 is LNHNV, CDR2 YYDKDF (reference sequence). The CDR3 loop reads CATGGGFEKLFF. The CDR3 bases are TGTGCCACCGGCGGGGGGTTTGAAAAACTGTTTTTT. The entire variable domain, with the rest obtained from reference TRBV15 and TRBJ1-4, is as follows: DAMVIQNPRYQVTQFGKPVTLSCSQTLNHNVMYWYQQKSSQAPKLLFHYYDKDFNNEADTPDNFQSRRPNTSFCFLDIRSPGLGDTAMYLCATGGGFEKLFFGSGTQLSVL.

The chain couples TRBV7-2 to TRBJ1-3, with TRBD1 matching 7 bases. Unmatched junction bases numbered 10, after V lost 2 bases and J lost 3 bases. The germline gives CDR1 SGHTA, CDR2 FQGNSA. There are 17 residues in the CDR3. The CDR3 nucleotides read TGTGCCAGCAGCTTAAGGTTACGTAACAGGGGTGGAAACACCATATATTTT. It codes for CASSLRLRNRGGNTIYF.

The chain carries TRBV18 and TRBJ1-5; a possible D gene is TRBD1 (6 bases). V gave up 1 base and J gave up 8 bases, with 12 bases separating them. Germline CDR1 is KGHSH and CDR2 is LQKENI. The CDR3 runs to 14 residues. For the CDR3, the DNA is TGTGCCAGCTCACCACGGCAGGGGAAAGAGCCCCAGCATTTT. Translated, it gives CASSPRQGKEPQHF. Complete variable domain (other parts from reference TRBV18 and TRBJ1-5): NAGVMQNPRHLVRRRGQEARLRCSPMKGHSHVYWYRQLPEEGLKFMVYLQKENIIDESGMPKERFSAEFPKEGPSILRIQQVVRGDSAAYFCASSPRQGKEPQHFGDGTRLSIL.

The CDR3 DNA reads TGTGCCAGCAGCAGGGGGCCGCTCAATGAAAAACTGTTTTTT. Translated, it gives CASSRGPLNEKLFF. The rearrangement uses TRBV2 and TRBJ1-4, with 8 bases fitting TRBD1. The CDR3 sequence is 14 residues long. The trim removed 6 bases at V and 5 bases at J, leaving 5 bases unmatched. Germline-derived CDR1 and CDR2 are SNHLY and FYNNEI.

The sample holds one count of this clone. V gene TRBV7-2 combines with J gene TRBJ2-3; no clear D gene. The germline V and J ends were trimmed by 2 bases and 6 bases, with 12 bases remaining between them. Germline CDR1 and CDR2: SGHTA and FQGNSA. The CDR3 consists of 14 residues. CDR3 amino acids: CASSLISYKDTQYF. For the CDR3, the DNA is TGTGCCAGCAGCTTAATTAGCTACAAGGATACGCAGTATTTT. The full variable domain, with the rest looked up from reference TRBV7-2 and TRBJ2-3, is GAGVSQSPSNKVTEKGKDVELRCDPISGHTALYWYRQSLGQGLEFLIYFQGNSAPDKSGLPSDRFSAERTGGSVSTLTIQRTQQEDSAVYLCASSLISYKDTQYFGPGTRLTVL.

The rearrangement links TRBV5-4 to TRBJ1-2; no clear D. The CDR3 consists of 15 residues. The germline V gene has CDR1 SGHNT and CDR2 YYREEE (reference sequence). The V and J ends lost 5 bases and 4 bases respectively, with 18 bases between them. The CDR3 DNA is TGTGCCAGCAGGGACCTGGCAGCGGGCCTCTATGGCTACACCTTC. It yields the protein CASRDLAAGLYGYTF.

The chain links TRBV5-8 to TRBJ1-1; D call uncertain. Trimming took 3 bases from V and 1 from J, leaving 7 bases between them. This CDR3 comprises 13 residues. CDR1 and CDR2 (germline): SGHTS, YDEGEE. Here the CDR3 DNA reads TGTGCCAGCAGCTATGGGTGGAACACTGAAGCTTTCTTT. It specifies CASSYGWNTEAFF.

The gene calls are TRBV2 and TRBJ1-2, with no clear D. Trimming cost V 3 bases and J 0 bases, with 11 bases left between them. The V gene's germline CDR1 is SNHLY and CDR2 FYNNEI. The CDR3 has 15 amino acids. As DNA, the CDR3 is TGTGCCAGCAGTGATATTTTTGCAACTAACTATGGCTACACCTTC. Protein sequence: CASSDIFATNYGYTF.

The genes are TRBV27 and TRBJ2-1, with 9 bases lining up with TRBD1. CDR3 length: 15 amino acids. The J segment lost 6 bases and the V segment lost 5 bases, leaving 8 bases of the junction unmatched. Per the germline V gene, CDR1 is MNHEY and CDR2 is SMNVEV (reference sequence). Here the CDR3 DNA reads TGTGCCAGCAGTCCGTGGGACAGGGAGGGCAATGAGCAGTTCTTC. This sequence encodes CASSPWDREGNEQFF.

The chain couples TRBV18 to TRBJ1-4, with 7 positions matching TRBD1. The germline CDR1 and CDR2 sequences are KGHSH and LQKENI. V was pared by 1 base and J by 5 bases, with 7 bases of the junction left unmatched. CDR3 length: 16 amino acids. Here the CDR3 DNA reads TGTGCCAGCTCACCACAAACAGGGGCGAGGAATGAAAAACTGTTTTTT. This translates into CASSPQTGARNEKLFF.